A selection of T cell receptor beta chains follows, all from one sample in a study of lymphopenia after photon versus proton radiotherapy. Produced via immunoSEQ multiplex PCR; TCRdb's table is partial and in-frame only. The data hold around 25,000 clones, with roughly 90% observed a single time. The sample was peripheral blood, taken from a patient treated with photon-based radiotherapy. Every receptor here comes from a woman aged 50 to 60 with cholangiocarcinoma. The conserved cysteine and the conserved F or W are not part of the CDR3 here. The order of the fields is V gene, clone size, CDR3 length, J gene, CDR3 protein. The listing skips clone size in some rows; elsewhere it reads once, few, many or a size class.

V: TRBV5-4; size: NA; length: 11; J: TRBJ1-2; CDR3: ASTNTGRDGYT
V: TRBV7-2; size: NA; length: 12; J: TRBJ2-7; CDR3: ASSFRSSSYEQY
V: TRBV18; size: NA; length: 11; J: TRBJ1-2; CDR3: ASSRTAGVGYT
V: TRBV29-1; size: NA; length: 12; J: TRBJ1-2; CDR3: SVLAGTVFYGYT
V: TRBV7-9; size: NA; length: 13; J: TRBJ2-3; CDR3: ASSPDSYFTDTQY
V: TRBV2; size: NA; length: 10; J: TRBJ1-1; CDR3: ASRGVNTEAF
V: TRBV2; size: NA; length: 10; J: TRBJ2-1; CDR3: ASRPDLSGEF
V: TRBV19; size: once; length: 10; J: TRBJ1-1; CDR3: ASSIFGTEAF
V: TRBV5-1; size: NA; length: 16; J: TRBJ2-5; CDR3: ASSLYPRASGGAETQY
V: TRBV7-9; size: NA; length: 11; J: TRBJ1-2; CDR3: ASTSTVSYGYT